Described below is a single T cell receptor (beta chain) sequence and its context. Method: immunoSEQ multiplex PCR; TCRdb's copy keeps in-frame clones and lacks some. The sample carries 350,000 to 500,000 clones, approximately 91% recorded once. This specimen belongs to a study of blood T cell repertoires in COVID-19. This CDR3 comprises 16 residues. The V end was cut by 3 bases, the J end by 6 bases, with 17 bases between. CDR1 WNHNN and CDR2 SYGVQD come from the germline V gene (reference sequence). The clonotype was recovered from a woman aged 18-30 years who had been exposed to COVID-19. Material: PBMCs or T cells enriched from blood (not recorded which). The chain links TRBV10-1 to TRBJ2-2; the D gene is possibly TRBD2 (5 bases). The CDR3: CASSEFPGFASGELFF. In nucleotides, the CDR3 is TGCGCCAGCAGTGAATTTCCGGGATTCGCCTCCGGGGAGCTGTTTTTT.